This entry lists 11 T cell receptor beta chains sequenced from one sample in a study of post-analysis software for immune sequencing data. Regarding the study as a whole: Patients carried roughly 5 TRBV segments more frequently than controls did, and TRBV5-6, TRBV5-1 and TRBV20-1 were among them.

Unique molecular identifiers were carried by the TCR beta cDNA libraries. TCRdb reanalysed the PCR reads using MiXCR and keeps one entry per CDR3 protein. This sample has roughly 800,000 distinct CDR3 sequences; around 50% occur once, and the top ten carry about 4.8%. Antigens for these TCRs are unknown. The source material was blood. These receptor sequences come from a girl aged 10 to 17 with multiple sclerosis.

The table lists this clonotype with a few counts. The V call is TRBV14, the J call TRBJ2-1; TRBD2 is a possible D gene (6 bases). CDR3 length: 16 residues. The V gene's germline CDR1 is SGHDN and CDR2 FVKESK. The V and J ends lost 4 bases and 0 bases respectively, with 13 bases between them. CDR3 in amino acids: CASSPAGWSSYNEQFF. CDR3 sequence (DNA): TGTGCCAGCAGCCCCGCGGGGTGGAGCTCCTACAATGAGCAGTTCTTC.

The chain couples TRBV20-1 to TRBJ2-7; TRBD1 matches at 9 bases. This CDR3 comprises 14 residues. CDR1 and CDR2 from the germline V gene are DFQATT and SNEGSKA (reference sequence). V gave up 5 bases and J gave up 2 bases; unmatched junction bases: 7. The CDR3: CSACPGQGTYEQYF. The CDR3 DNA sequence: TGCAGTGCTTGCCCGGGACAGGGAACCTACGAGCAGTACTTC.

V is TRBV29-1 and J is TRBJ1-2; the D is unclear. Germline CDR1 reads SQVTM; CDR2 reads ANQGSEA. V was trimmed by 0 bases and J by 3 bases, leaving 14 bases between them. This CDR3 has 15 residues. This chain's CDR3 is CSVEDTNWGYYGYTF. The DNA for the CDR3 is TGCAGCGTTGAAGATACCAATTGGGGATACTATGGCTACACCTTC.

This chain joins TRBV14 and TRBJ1-2; 10 bases fit TRBD1. CDR1 and CDR2 from the germline V gene are SGHDN and FVKESK. The CDR3 extends over 16 amino acids. V shed 3 bases, J shed 2 bases, and the junction held 6 bases outside the gene matches. The CDR3 is CASSHLKGQGNYGYTF. CDR3 DNA: TGTGCCAGCAGCCACCTCAAGGGACAGGGGAACTATGGCTACACCTTC.

This chain links TRBV29-1 with TRBJ2-1; D remains ambiguous. The V and J ends lost 4 bases and 6 bases respectively, with 10 bases between them. The length of the CDR3 is 12 residues. The germline V gene encodes CDR1 SQVTM and CDR2 ANQGSEA. The CDR3 DNA sequence: TGCAGCGTTGTCTCACCTTCCAATGAGCAGTTCTTC. This codes for CSVVSPSNEQFF.

In this sample, this clonotype turned up a few times. The chain employs TRBV9 and TRBJ2-7, with D perhaps assigned TRBD1 or TRBD2 (5 bases each). Germline assignment: CDR1 SGDLS and CDR2 YYNGEE. The CDR3 runs to 16 residues. Trimming removed 0 bases at V and 5 bases at J, with 18 bases between. The CDR3: CASSVGIRAREHEQYF. The CDR3 DNA is TGTGCCAGCAGCGTAGGAATCCGGGCCAGGGAGCACGAGCAGTACTTC.

This clonotype was seen a single time. This chain connects TRBV2 to TRBJ2-1; TRBD1 aligns across 7 bases. Trimming took 5 bases from V and 0 from J; bases not matched to a gene: 7. The CDR3 covers 16 residues. The V gene's germline CDR1 is SNHLY and CDR2 FYNNEI. CDR3 protein: CASSTTGRISYNEQFF. CDR3 nucleotides: TGTGCCAGCAGTACGACAGGGCGAATCTCCTACAATGAGCAGTTCTTC.

This clonotype showed up just once. This chain uses TRBV20-1 with TRBJ2-3; D call uncertain. Germline CDR1 and CDR2: DFQATT and SNEGSKA (reference sequence). The CDR3 runs to 12 residues. V lost 3 bases, J lost 6 bases, and 10 bases lay in between. DNA of the CDR3: TGCAGTGCTAGTGCGGCCACTGATACGCAGTATTTT. Amino acids: CSASAATDTQYF.

The chain joins TRBV29-1 to TRBJ2-5; D is perhaps TRBD1 or TRBD2 (5 bases each). Trimming cost V 4 bases and J 11 bases, with 20 bases left between them. Germline V lookup: CDR1 SQVTM, CDR2 ANQGSEA. The CDR3 length is 13 residues. The CDR3 reads CSVASGRYNEQYF. The CDR3 DNA is TGCAGCGTTGCGTCGGGACGTTACAATGAGCAGTACTTC.

A few counts support this clonotype. The chain couples TRBV5-1 to TRBJ1-2; no definite D call. CDR1 is SGHRS, CDR2 YFSETQ, per germline. The CDR3 consists of 14 residues. Deletions cut 0 bases from V and 4 bases from J, with 10 bases between. The CDR3 protein is CASSLAEGGYGYTF. DNA of the CDR3: TGCGCCAGCAGCTTGGCCGAGGGAGGCTATGGCTACACCTTC.

This clonotype is a singleton in its sample. V usage is TRBV7-9 and J usage is TRBJ1-1, with 7 bases aligning to TRBD1. The CDR3 has 15 amino acids. V was pared by 3 bases and J by 1 base, with 5 bases of the junction left unmatched. Germline V gene lookup returns CDR1 SEHNR and CDR2 FQNEAQ (reference sequence). In DNA, the CDR3 is TGTGCCAGCAGCTTCCCGGGACAGAGGAACACTGAAGCTTTCTTT. Protein sequence: CASSFPGQRNTEAFF. The complete variable domain, with remaining parts taken from reference TRBV7-9 and TRBJ1-1, reads DTGVSQNPRHKITKRGQNVTFRCDPISEHNRLYWYRQTLGQGPEFLTYFQNEAQLEKSRLLSDRFSAERPKGSFSTLEIQRTEQGDSAMYLCASSFPGQRNTEAFFGQGTRLTVV.